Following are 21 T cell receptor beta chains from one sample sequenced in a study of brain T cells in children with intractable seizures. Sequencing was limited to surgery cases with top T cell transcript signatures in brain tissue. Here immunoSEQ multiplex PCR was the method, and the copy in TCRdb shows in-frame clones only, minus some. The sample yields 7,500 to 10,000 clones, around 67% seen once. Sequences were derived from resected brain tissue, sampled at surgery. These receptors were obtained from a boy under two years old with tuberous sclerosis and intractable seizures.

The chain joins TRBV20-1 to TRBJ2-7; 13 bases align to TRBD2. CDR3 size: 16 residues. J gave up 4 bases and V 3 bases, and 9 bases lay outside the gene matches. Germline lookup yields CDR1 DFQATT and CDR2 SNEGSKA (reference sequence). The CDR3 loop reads CSASLGLAGIYYEQYF. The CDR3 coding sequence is TGCAGTGCTAGTTTGGGACTAGCGGGAATCTATTACGAGCAGTACTTC.

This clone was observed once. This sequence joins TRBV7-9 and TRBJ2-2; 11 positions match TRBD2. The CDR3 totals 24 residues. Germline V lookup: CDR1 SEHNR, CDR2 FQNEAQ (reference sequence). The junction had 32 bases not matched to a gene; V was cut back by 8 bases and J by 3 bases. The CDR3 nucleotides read TGTGCCAGCCGCGGGGGTCGCCAGCTTAGCGAATCTGACTTACTAGCGGGGGACACCGGGGAGCTGTTTTTT. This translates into CASRGGRQLSESDLLAGDTGELFF.

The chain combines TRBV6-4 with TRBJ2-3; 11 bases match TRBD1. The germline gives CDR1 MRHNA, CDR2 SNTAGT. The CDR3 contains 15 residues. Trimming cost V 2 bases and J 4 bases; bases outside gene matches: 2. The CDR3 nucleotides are TGTGCCAGCAGTGACAGGACAGGGGGCGCAGATACGCAGTATTTT. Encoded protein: CASSDRTGGADTQYF.

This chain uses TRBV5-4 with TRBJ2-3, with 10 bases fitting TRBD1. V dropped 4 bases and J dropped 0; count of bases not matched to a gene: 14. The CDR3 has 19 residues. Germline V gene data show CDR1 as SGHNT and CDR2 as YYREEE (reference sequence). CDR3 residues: CASSPQGQGVPLSTDTQYF. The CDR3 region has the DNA TGTGCCAGCAGCCCGCAAGGACAGGGGGTCCCCCTAAGCACAGATACGCAGTATTTT.

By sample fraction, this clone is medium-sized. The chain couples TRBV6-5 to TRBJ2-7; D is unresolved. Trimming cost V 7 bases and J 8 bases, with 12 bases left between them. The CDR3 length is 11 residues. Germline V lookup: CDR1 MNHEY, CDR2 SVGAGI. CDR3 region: CASTQLGKQYF. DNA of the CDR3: TGTGCCAGCACCCAGCTAGGGAAGCAGTACTTC.

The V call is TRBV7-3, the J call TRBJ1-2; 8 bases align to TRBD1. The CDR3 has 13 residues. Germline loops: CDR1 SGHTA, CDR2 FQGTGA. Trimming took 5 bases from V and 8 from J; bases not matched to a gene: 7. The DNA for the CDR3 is TGTGCCAGCAGCCCAACAGGGGGAGGGGGCTACACCTTC. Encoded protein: CASSPTGGGGYTF.

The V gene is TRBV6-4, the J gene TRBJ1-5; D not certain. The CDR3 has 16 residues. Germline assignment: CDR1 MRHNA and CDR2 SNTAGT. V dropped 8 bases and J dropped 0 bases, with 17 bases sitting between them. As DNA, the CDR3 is TGTGCCAGCCCAGCGCCGGGATCGGATAGCAATCAGCCCCAGCATTTT. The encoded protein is CASPAPGSDSNQPQHF.

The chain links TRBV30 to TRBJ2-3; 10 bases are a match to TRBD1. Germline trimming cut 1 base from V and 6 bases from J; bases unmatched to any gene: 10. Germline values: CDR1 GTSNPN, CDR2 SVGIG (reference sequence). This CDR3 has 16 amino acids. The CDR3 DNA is TGTGCCTGGAGTGGGGGACAGGGGCATTTTGGCGATACGCAGTATTTT. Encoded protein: CAWSGGQGHFGDTQYF.

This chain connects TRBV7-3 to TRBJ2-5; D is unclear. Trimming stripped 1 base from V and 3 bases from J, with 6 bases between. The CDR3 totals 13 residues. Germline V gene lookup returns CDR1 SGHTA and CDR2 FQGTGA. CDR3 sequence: CASSLSLEETQYF. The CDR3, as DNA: TGTGCCAGCAGCTTAAGCCTTGAAGAGACCCAGTACTTC.

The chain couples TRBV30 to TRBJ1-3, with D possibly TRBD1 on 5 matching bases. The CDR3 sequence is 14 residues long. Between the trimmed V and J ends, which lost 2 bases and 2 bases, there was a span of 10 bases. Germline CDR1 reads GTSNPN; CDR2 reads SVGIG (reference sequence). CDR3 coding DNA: TGTGCCTGGAGTCTTGGGGCTACTGGAAACACCATATATTTT. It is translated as CAWSLGATGNTIYF.

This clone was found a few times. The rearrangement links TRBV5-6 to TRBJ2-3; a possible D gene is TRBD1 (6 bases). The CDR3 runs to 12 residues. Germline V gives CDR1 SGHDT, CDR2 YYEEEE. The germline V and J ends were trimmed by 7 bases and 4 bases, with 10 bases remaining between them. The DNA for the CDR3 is TGTGCCAGCGGACAGATGCCAGATACGCAGTATTTT. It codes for CASGQMPDTQYF.

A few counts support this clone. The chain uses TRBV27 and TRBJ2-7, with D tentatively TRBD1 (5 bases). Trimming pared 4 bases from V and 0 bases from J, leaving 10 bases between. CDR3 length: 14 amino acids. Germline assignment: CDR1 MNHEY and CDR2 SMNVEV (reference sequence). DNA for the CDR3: TGTGCCAGCAGTTCTTATCAGGGCTCCTACGAGCAGTACTTC. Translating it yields CASSSYQGSYEQYF.

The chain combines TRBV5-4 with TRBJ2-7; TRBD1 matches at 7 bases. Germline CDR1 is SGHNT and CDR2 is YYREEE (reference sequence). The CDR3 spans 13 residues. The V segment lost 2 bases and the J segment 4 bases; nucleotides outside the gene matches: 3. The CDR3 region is CASSLGGDYEQYF. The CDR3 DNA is TGTGCCAGCAGCTTAGGGGGCGATTACGAGCAGTACTTC.

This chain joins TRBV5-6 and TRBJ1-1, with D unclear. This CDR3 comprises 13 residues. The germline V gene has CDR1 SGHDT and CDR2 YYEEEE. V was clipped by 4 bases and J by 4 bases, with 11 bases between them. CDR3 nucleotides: TGTGCCAGCAGCCTTGGATTGGGCACTGAAGCTTTCTTT. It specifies CASSLGLGTEAFF.

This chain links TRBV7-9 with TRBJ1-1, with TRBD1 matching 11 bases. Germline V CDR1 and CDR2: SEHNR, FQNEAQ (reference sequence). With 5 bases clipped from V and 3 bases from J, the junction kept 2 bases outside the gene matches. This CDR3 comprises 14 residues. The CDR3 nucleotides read TGTGCCAGCAGCCGGACAGGGGGCCACACTGAAGCTTTCTTT. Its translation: CASSRTGGHTEAFF.

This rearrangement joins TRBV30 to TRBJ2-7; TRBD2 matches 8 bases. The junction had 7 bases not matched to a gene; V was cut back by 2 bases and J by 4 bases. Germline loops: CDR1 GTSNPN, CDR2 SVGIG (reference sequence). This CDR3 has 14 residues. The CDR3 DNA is TGTGCCTGGAGTCATACTAGCGGAGGTTACGAGCAGTACTTC. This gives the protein CAWSHTSGGYEQYF.

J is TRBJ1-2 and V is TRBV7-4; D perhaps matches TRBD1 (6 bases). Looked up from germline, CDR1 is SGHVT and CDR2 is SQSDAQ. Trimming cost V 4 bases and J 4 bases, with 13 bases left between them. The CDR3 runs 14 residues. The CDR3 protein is CASSSEGGIYGYTF. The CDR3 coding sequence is TGTGCCAGCAGCTCCGAAGGGGGTATCTATGGCTACACCTTC. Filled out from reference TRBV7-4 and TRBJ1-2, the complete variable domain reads GAGVSQSPRYKVAKRGRDVALRCDSISGHVTLYWYRQTLGQGSEVLTYSQSDAQRDKSGRPSGRFSAERPERSVSTLKIQRTEQGDSAVYLCASSSEGGIYGYTFGSGTRLTVV.

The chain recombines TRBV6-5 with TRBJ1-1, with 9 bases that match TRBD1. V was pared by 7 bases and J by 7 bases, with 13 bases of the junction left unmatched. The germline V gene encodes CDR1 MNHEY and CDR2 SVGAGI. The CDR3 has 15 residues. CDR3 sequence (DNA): TGTGCCAGCACCCAGGGGACAGGGCGGTTTGGTGAAGCTTTCTTT. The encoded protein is CASTQGTGRFGEAFF.

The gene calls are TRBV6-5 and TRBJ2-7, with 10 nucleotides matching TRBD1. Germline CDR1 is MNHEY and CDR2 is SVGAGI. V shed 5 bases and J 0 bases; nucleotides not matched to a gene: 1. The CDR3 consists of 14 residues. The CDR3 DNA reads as TGTGCCAGCAGTCGGACAGGGGGCTCCTACGAGCAGTACTTC. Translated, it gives CASSRTGGSYEQYF.

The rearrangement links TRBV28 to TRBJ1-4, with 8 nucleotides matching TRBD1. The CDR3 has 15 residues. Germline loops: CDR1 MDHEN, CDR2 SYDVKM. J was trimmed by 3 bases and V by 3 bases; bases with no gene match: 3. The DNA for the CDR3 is TGTGCCAGCAGTTTGCAGGGGGCAGCTAATGAAAAACTGTTTTTT. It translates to CASSLQGAANEKLFF.

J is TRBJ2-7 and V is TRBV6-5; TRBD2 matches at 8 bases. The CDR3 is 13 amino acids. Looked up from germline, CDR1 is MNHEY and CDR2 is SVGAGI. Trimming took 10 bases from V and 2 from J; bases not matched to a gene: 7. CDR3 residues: CATSPGLAYEQYF. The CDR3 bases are TGTGCCACCTCGCCGGGACTAGCCTACGAGCAGTACTTC.